The clone carrying this TCR beta chain was counted many times. Antigen specificity is unknown. This specimen comes from a study of T cells in Graves' hyperthyroidism and ophthalmopathy. V trimming: 5 bases; J trimming: 7 bases; junction bases outside the gene matches: 12. The CDR3 loop spans 17 amino acids. Germline assignment: CDR1 SGHTA and CDR2 FQGTGA. For ophthalmopathy patients, the Clinical Activity Score was at least 3 and the NOSPECS grade at least 4; duration was under 3 months. General observations from the study: The blood repertoire included most of the expanded thyroid clonotypes above 0.001.

RNA transcripts gave rise to amplified TCR beta CDR3 regions. The HTBI set primed first-round TCR CDR3 RT-PCR. TCRdb reprocessed the multiplex PCR reads with MiXCR, giving one entry per CDR3 protein. The sample has around 500,000 distinct CDR3 sequences; 15% to 20% are singletons. Sequencing used blood. This clonotype was sampled from a woman between 25 and 40 years old with Graves' ophthalmopathy. The chain uses TRBV7-3 and TRBJ2-1, with TRBD1 matching 12 bases. CDR3 coding DNA: TGTGCCAGCAGCCTATCAGCGGGACAGGGGGCCCTAAATGAGCAGTTCTTC. It encodes CASSLSAGQGALNEQFF.